The 30 T cell receptor beta chains below were found in one sample sequenced in a study of T cells in Graves' hyperthyroidism and ophthalmopathy. Authors of the study amplified TCR beta CDR3 regions from RNA transcripts. Initially, a first-round RT-PCR of the TCR CDR3 employed the HTBI primer set. TCRdb re-derived calls from the multiplex PCR reads in MiXCR, one entry per CDR3 protein. The sample includes 350,000 to 450,000 distinct CDR3 sequences, about 15% of them seen just once. The source material was blood. The receptors originated from an older woman with Graves' hyperthyroidism.

This clonotype was observed many times. This chain uses TRBV2 with TRBJ1-2, with 7 bases matching TRBD1. This CDR3 comprises 14 residues. After removal of 5 bases from V and 0 bases from J, the junction contained 3 bases not matched to a gene. Germline lookup yields CDR1 SNHLY and CDR2 FYNNEI. In DNA form, the CDR3 reads TGTGCCAGCAGTAAGGACAGGACTAACTATGGCTACACCTTC. Translation: CASSKDRTNYGYTF.

This clonotype was seen ten or more times. This rearrangement joins TRBV12-3 or TRBV12-4 to TRBJ2-2, with 10 bases matching TRBD1. The CDR3 loop spans 13 amino acids. Losses at the gene ends were 6 bases for V and 8 bases for J; bases not matched to a gene: 3. The CDR3 loop reads CASRGTGVGELFF. The CDR3 DNA sequence: TGTGCCAGCAGAGGGACAGGGGTAGGGGAGCTGTTTTTT.

This clonotype appeared many times. The chain recombines TRBV20-1 with TRBJ2-7; 8 bases map to TRBD1. The CDR3 sequence is 14 residues long. Germline V gene data show CDR1 as DFQATT and CDR2 as SNEGSKA (reference sequence). The junction had 13 bases not matched to a gene; V was cut back by 6 bases and J by 6 bases. CDR3 in amino acids: CSAQRSTGTGEQYF. The DNA for the CDR3 is TGCAGTGCCCAGAGATCCACTGGGACAGGCGAGCAGTACTTC.

The chain has TRBV6-1 and TRBJ1-1; 7 nucleotides agree with TRBD1. The trim removed 5 bases at V and 8 bases at J, leaving 11 bases unmatched. This CDR3 has 14 amino acids. Germline CDR1 is MNHNS and CDR2 is SASEGT. In nucleotides, the CDR3 is TGTGCCAGCAGTTATTCCAGGGGGGGGACCGAAGCTTTCTTT. This sequence encodes CASSYSRGGTEAFF.

Turning to this clonotype: A single base separates this from a much larger clone, so it may be a read error. The V gene is TRBV30, the J gene TRBJ2-6; the D is unclear. The CDR3 sequence is 14 residues long. Germline V lookup: CDR1 GTSNPN, CDR2 SVGIG (reference sequence). V was shortened by 6 bases and J by 9 bases, with 18 bases between the two germline ends. Here the CDR3 reads CACPRRAYGNVLTF. DNA for the CDR3: TGTGCCTGCCCCAGACGGGCTTACGGCAACGTCCTGACTTTC.

The rearrangement uses TRBV6-1 and TRBJ2-5; either TRBD1 or TRBD2 may fit D (5 bases each). V lost 0 bases and J lost 9, with 11 bases in between. The CDR3 has 13 residues. Germline loops: CDR1 MNHNS, CDR2 SASEGT. This CDR3 is CASSEAPRGAQYF. The DNA of the CDR3 is TGTGCCAGCAGTGAAGCGCCCAGAGGGGCCCAGTACTTC.

This clonotype was detected a few times. This chain links TRBV7-9 with TRBJ2-7; tentative D call: TRBD2 (7 bases). This CDR3 region has 14 residues. Trimming removed 9 bases at V and 2 bases at J, with 17 bases between. Germline V gene lookup returns CDR1 SEHNR and CDR2 FQNEAQ (reference sequence). The CDR3 DNA follows: TGTGCCAGAGGGGGGGACCCCATGACCTACGAGCAGTACTTC. It yields the protein CARGGDPMTYEQYF.

The sample holds many counts of this clonotype. The rearrangement joins TRBV6-1 to TRBJ1-5; TRBD1 is a possible D gene (6 bases). This CDR3 has 13 amino acids. V shed 8 bases and J shed 4 bases, with 12 bases lying between them. Germline CDR1 and CDR2: MNHNS and SASEGT. In nucleotides, the CDR3 is TGTGCCAGCGGGCTACAGGGAAATCAGCCCCAGCATTTT. Protein sequence: CASGLQGNQPQHF.

The table lists this clonotype with a few counts. The rearrangement uses TRBV9 and TRBJ2-5, with TRBD1 as a possible D gene (5 bases). The J call is doubtful: the DNA matches TRBJ2-1 better. The CDR3 is made up of 14 amino acids. CDR1 and CDR2 from the germline V gene are SGDLS and YYNGEE. Here the CDR3 DNA reads TGTGCCAGCAGCGTAGGGGGCGCCCAAGAGACCCAGTTCTTC. As protein: CASSVGGAQETQFF.

Here the CDR3 reads CASSQVGGLRHAQYF. CDR3 coding DNA: TGCGCCAGCAGCCAAGTGGGGGGATTGCGCCACGCGCAGTATTTT. The rearrangement uses TRBV4-1 and TRBJ2-3, with a weak D call TRBD2 (6 bases). V lost 1 base to trimming and J lost 10 bases, with 18 bases between them. CDR3 length: 15 amino acids. Germline CDR1 reads MGHRA; CDR2 reads YSYEKL.

This clonotype was counted only a few times. CDR3 sequence: CASSWTGAQGDTQYF. Written as DNA, the CDR3 is TGTGCCAGCAGTTGGACAGGGGCCCAGGGGGATACGCAGTATTTT. This sequence joins TRBV27 and TRBJ2-3, with 9 bases lining up with TRBD1. The CDR3 covers 15 residues. CDR1 and CDR2 from the germline V gene are MNHEY and SMNVEV (reference sequence). After removal of 4 bases from V and 6 bases from J, the junction contained 8 bases not matched to a gene.

This clonotype was counted at least ten times. The CDR3 coding sequence is TGTGCCAGCAGGGGTACAGGGGGGAATGATCAAGAGACCCAGTACTTC. Its protein product is CASRGTGGNDQETQYF. This sequence joins TRBV27 and TRBJ2-5; 8 nucleotides agree with TRBD1. Germline CDR1 and CDR2: MNHEY and SMNVEV (reference sequence). The V gene end was trimmed by 6 bases and the J gene end by 2 bases; junction bases not matched to a gene: 11. This CDR3 is 16 amino acids long.

This clonotype was detected a few times. In this CDR3 the conserved last residue, phenylalanine or tryptophan, is missing, so a read error is likely. CDR3 protein: CASSPTSGPKRGKKETQYL. The CDR3 DNA follows: TGTGCCAGCAGCCCTACTAGCGGGCCCAAGAGGGGGAAGAAAGAGACCCAGTACCTC. The chain has TRBV3-1 and TRBJ2-5; 9 bases fit TRBD2. Germline V lookup: CDR1 LGHDT, CDR2 YNNKEL (reference sequence). This CDR3 has 19 residues. V was clipped by 4 bases and J by 3 bases; unmatched bases: 18.

This clonotype came up a few times. The rearrangement uses TRBV2 and TRBJ2-7; D gene uncertain. V was shortened by 8 bases and J by 4 bases, with 6 bases between the two germline ends. The CDR3 length is 10 residues. The V gene's germline CDR1 is SNHLY and CDR2 FYNNEI. CDR3: CASQAYEQYF. Here the CDR3 DNA reads TGTGCCAGCCAGGCATACGAGCAGTACTTC. Based on the CDR3 plus reference TRBV2 and TRBJ2-7, the full variable domain is EPEVTQTPSHQVTQMGQEVILRCVPISNHLYFYWYRQILGQKVEFLVSFYNNEISEKSEIFDDQFSVERPDGSNFTLKIRSTKLEDSAMYFCASQAYEQYFGPGTRLTVT.

This clonotype was seen at least ten times. The rearrangement links TRBV6-1 to TRBJ2-7; the D call may be TRBD1 or TRBD2 (5 bases each). CDR3 size: 15 residues. The germline V gene encodes CDR1 MNHNS and CDR2 SASEGT. The V gene lost 5 bases and the J gene lost 3 bases, with 17 bases spanning the gap. CDR3 DNA: TGTGCCAGCAGTTCCTCGGGGACCGAGGGCTACGAGCAGTACTTC. This translates into CASSSSGTEGYEQYF.

The chain couples TRBV7-2 to TRBJ2-2; the D is unclear. The CDR3 loop spans 13 amino acids. V gave up 3 bases and J gave up 8 bases, with 10 bases separating them. CDR1 and CDR2 (germline): SGHTA, FQGNSA. The CDR3 spells CASSFGWAGELFF. CDR3 nucleotides: TGTGCCAGCAGCTTCGGATGGGCGGGGGAGCTGTTTTTT.

About this clonotype itself: A read error may explain this, as a much larger clone is one base away. V gene TRBV11-2 combines with J gene TRBJ2-1; D is unclear. The CDR3 sequence is 11 residues long. Germline V lookup: CDR1 SGHAT, CDR2 FQNNGV. CDR3 amino acids: CAGSPLREQFF. DNA of the CDR3: TGTGCCGGCAGCCCGCTCCGGGAGCAGTTCTTC.

There are many counts of this clonotype. CDR3 sequence: CASSDRLQGIGEYF. The CDR3 region has the DNA TGTGCCAGCAGCGACAGGTTGCAGGGCATTGGGGAGTACTTC. This chain connects TRBV2 to TRBJ2-5, with D possibly TRBD1 on 6 matching bases. Germline loops: CDR1 SNHLY, CDR2 FYNNEI. Trimming cost V 6 bases and J 12 bases, with 23 bases left between them. The length of the CDR3 is 14 residues.

The chain joins TRBV7-2 to TRBJ1-2, with 7 bases lining up with TRBD1. This CDR3 comprises 15 residues. The ends lost 1 base at V and 2 bases at J; junction bases unmatched: 4. Germline CDR1 and CDR2: SGHTA and FQGNSA. This chain's CDR3 is CASSLDGRGNYGYTF. The CDR3, as DNA: TGTGCCAGCAGCTTAGATGGCAGGGGGAACTATGGCTACACCTTC.

This clonotype was detected a few times. The chain couples TRBV19 to TRBJ1-6; D gene ambiguous. This CDR3 contains 14 residues. The ends were cut back, 3 bases at V and 10 bases at J, with 13 bases in the middle. Germline V gene data show CDR1 as LNHDA and CDR2 as SQIVND (reference sequence). The CDR3 protein is CASSINQPGSPLHF. In nucleotides, the CDR3 is TGTGCCAGTAGTATCAATCAGCCGGGATCACCCCTCCACTTT.

This clonotype showed up many times. The chain couples TRBV20-1 to TRBJ2-1; 9 bases are shared with TRBD2. Germline assignment: CDR1 DFQATT and CDR2 SNEGSKA (reference sequence). The CDR3 loop spans 12 amino acids. CDR3 region: CSRTSVYNEQFF. For the CDR3, the DNA is TGCAGCCGGACTAGCGTCTACAATGAGCAGTTCTTC.

In this sample, this clonotype turned up a few times. The rearrangement uses TRBV9 and TRBJ2-1; D gene unclear. The germline V gene has CDR1 SGDLS and CDR2 YYNGEE. Trimming removed 4 bases from V and 0 bases from J, with 20 bases in between. CDR3 length: 18 amino acids. The CDR3 spells CASSPGLSSRSSYNEQFF. Here the CDR3 DNA reads TGTGCCAGCAGCCCCGGGCTGAGTAGCCGTAGCTCCTACAATGAGCAGTTCTTC.

In its sample, this clonotype was seen many times. This chain uses TRBV7-6 with TRBJ2-7; D remains unclear. Trimming pared 0 bases from V and 4 bases from J, leaving 7 bases between. CDR3 length: 13 amino acids. CDR1 SGHVS and CDR2 FNYEAQ come from the germline V gene. CDR3 DNA: TGTGCCAGCAGCTTAGCTTATAATTACGAGCAGTACTTC. It translates to CASSLAYNYEQYF.

In this sample, this clonotype turned up a few times. The rearrangement uses TRBV12-5 and TRBJ1-5, with no clear D. This CDR3 contains 12 residues. CDR1 is LGHNT, CDR2 FRNRAP, per germline. The V and J ends lost 5 bases and 0 bases respectively, with 2 bases between them. CDR3 DNA: TGTGCTAGTGGTCTTAGCAATCAGCCCCAGCATTTT. Translation: CASGLSNQPQHF.

The chain combines TRBV4-2 with TRBJ1-3; tentatively, D is TRBD1 (6 bases). Germline V gene sequence: CDR1 LGHNA, CDR2 YNFKEQ. Trimming left V 1 base short and J 3 bases short, with 13 bases between. This CDR3 has 16 residues. The CDR3 sequence is CASSQGGQSGGNTIYF. CDR3 in DNA: TGTGCCAGCAGCCAAGGGGGACAATCCGGTGGAAACACCATATATTTT.

This clonotype was seen repeatedly, ten times or more. The J gene is TRBJ2-5, the V gene TRBV20-1; the match to TRBD2 covers 7 bases. The ends lost 6 bases at V and 3 bases at J; junction bases unmatched: 13. The CDR3 covers 15 residues. Germline loops: CDR1 DFQATT, CDR2 SNEGSKA (reference sequence). CDR3 loop: CSAKWREWGKETQYF. CDR3 DNA: TGCAGTGCCAAGTGGCGGGAGTGGGGGAAAGAGACCCAGTACTTC.

This clonotype was detected many times. J is TRBJ2-7 and V is TRBV27; 7 bases fit TRBD1. Germline V gene data show CDR1 as MNHEY and CDR2 as SMNVEV (reference sequence). V lost 1 base, J lost 0 bases, and 3 bases stayed unmatched. The CDR3 is 15 residues long. This CDR3 reads CASSLLGDSSYEQYF. CDR3 nucleotides: TGTGCCAGCAGTTTATTAGGGGACAGCTCCTACGAGCAGTACTTC.

This clonotype was found many times. The gene calls are TRBV20-1 and TRBJ2-1, with 8 bases identical to TRBD1. Trimming at V came to 3 bases and at J to 10 bases, leaving 11 bases not matched to a gene. CDR3 size: 14 residues. In germline, CDR1 is DFQATT, CDR2 SNEGSKA (reference sequence). In DNA, the CDR3 is TGCAGTGCTAGGGGACAGGAGAGGACGTGGGAGCAGTTCTTC. Translation gives CSARGQERTWEQFF.

This clonotype was seen more than once but under ten times. The rearrangement joins TRBV6-5 to TRBJ2-1; 12 bases line up with TRBD2. The junction had 5 bases not matched to a gene; V was cut back by 0 bases and J by 5 bases. The CDR3 sequence is 17 residues long. Germline V gives CDR1 MNHEY, CDR2 SVGAGI. The CDR3: CASSYSASGRVHNEQFF. The CDR3 DNA sequence: TGTGCCAGCAGTTACTCGGCTAGCGGGAGGGTGCACAATGAGCAGTTCTTC.

This clonotype appeared many times. This chain uses TRBV2 with TRBJ2-1; possibly TRBD1 for D (6 bases). The germline V and J ends were trimmed by 4 bases and 4 bases, with 8 bases remaining between them. The CDR3 consists of 13 residues. Germline CDR1 SNHLY, CDR2 FYNNEI. The DNA of the CDR3 is TGTGCCAGCAGTGGGACAGAGTACAATGAGCAGTTCTTC. It is translated as CASSGTEYNEQFF. Combining the CDR3 with reference TRBV2 and TRBJ2-1 gives the whole variable domain EPEVTQTPSHQVTQMGQEVILRCVPISNHLYFYWYRQILGQKVEFLVSFYNNEISEKSEIFDDQFSVERPDGSNFTLKIRSTKLEDSAMYFCASSGTEYNEQFFGPGTRLTVL.